Below, one TCR beta chain is given with its context. The data originate from a study of blood T cell repertoires in COVID-19. Germline V gene sequence: CDR1 SGHRS, CDR2 YFSETQ. V shed 0 bases and J shed 0 bases, with 7 bases lying between them. This CDR3 has 14 amino acids. Profiling relied on immunoSEQ multiplex PCR, and the TCRdb table lists in-frame clones only, not all of them. Of around 290,000 clones in the sample, 88% were seen once. Material for sequencing was PBMCs or T cells enriched from blood (not recorded which). The rearrangement links TRBV5-1 to TRBJ2-7; D gene uncertain. The source of this sequence is a woman in her fifties or sixties in a cohort exposed to, infected with or recovered from COVID-19 (not recorded which). The CDR3 spells CASSLEHSSYEQYF. CDR3 DNA: TGCGCCAGCAGCTTGGAGCATTCCTCCTACGAGCAGTACTTC.